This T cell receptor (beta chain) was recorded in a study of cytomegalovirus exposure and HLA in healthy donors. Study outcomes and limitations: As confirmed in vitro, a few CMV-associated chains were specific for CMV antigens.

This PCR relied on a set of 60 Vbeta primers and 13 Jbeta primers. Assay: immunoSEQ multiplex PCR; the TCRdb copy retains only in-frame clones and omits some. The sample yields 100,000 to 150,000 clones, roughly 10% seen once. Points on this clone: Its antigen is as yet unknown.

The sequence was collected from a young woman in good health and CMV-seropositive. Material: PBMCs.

The CDR3 DNA is TGCGCCAGCAGCCTACAGACCATGAACACTGAAGCTTTCTTT. Its protein product is CASSLQTMNTEAFF. This chain joins TRBV5-1 and TRBJ1-1; no firm D call. The CDR3 loop spans 14 amino acids. Trimming pared 4 bases from V and 0 bases from J, leaving 10 bases between. Germline-derived CDR1 and CDR2 are SGHRS and YFSETQ. Combining the CDR3 with reference TRBV5-1 and TRBJ1-1 gives the whole variable domain KAGVTQTPRYLIKTRGQQVTLSCSPISGHRSVSWYQQTPGQGLQFLFEYFSETQRNKGNFPGRFSGRQFSNSRSEMNVSTLELGDSALYLCASSLQTMNTEAFFGQGTRLTVV.